These T cell receptor beta chains were read from a single sample in a study of beta chain features in type 1 diabetes. The table came from immunoSEQ multiplex PCR; TCRdb's copy has only in-frame clones and leaves some out. Of around 500,000 clones listed, about an eighth were seen once; the top ten hold around 0.05%. The material sequenced was naive CD4+ T cells from blood. The receptor source for this set is a woman aged 18-29 years in good health. The CDR3 runs from the conserved cysteine through the conserved F or W. Fields, in order: CDR3 length, clone size, J gene, D gene, V gene, CDR3 protein, CDR3 DNA. A D gene is named only where the DNA matches it firmly. Clone size is not always given. Where it is, it says once, few, many or a class for expanded clones.

CDR3 length: 13; clone size: -; J gene: TRBJ1-1; D gene: -; V gene: TRBV14; CDR3 protein: CASSQDLGAKAFF; CDR3 DNA: TGTGCCAGCAGCCAAGATCTTGGAGCTAAAGCTTTCTTT
CDR3 length: 13; clone size: -; J gene: TRBJ2-2; D gene: -; V gene: TRBV30; CDR3 protein: CAWSKASPGELFF; CDR3 DNA: TGTGCCTGGAGTAAGGCCAGTCCTGGGGAGCTGTTTTTT
CDR3 length: 13; clone size: few; J gene: TRBJ1-2; D gene: -; V gene: TRBV5-1; CDR3 protein: CASSKEFNYGYTF; CDR3 DNA: TGCGCCAGCAGCAAAGAATTTAACTATGGCTACACCTTC
CDR3 length: 16; clone size: few; J gene: TRBJ2-2; D gene: TRBD2; V gene: TRBV18; CDR3 protein: CASSPDSGGYTGELFF; CDR3 DNA: TGTGCCAGCTCACCGGATAGCGGGGGATACACCGGGGAGCTGTTTTTT
CDR3 length: 15; clone size: few; J gene: TRBJ2-4; D gene: -; V gene: TRBV28; CDR3 protein: CASRPDGTSKNIQYF; CDR3 DNA: TGTGCCAGCAGACCCGACGGAACTTCCAAAAACATTCAGTACTTC
CDR3 length: 13; clone size: -; J gene: TRBJ1-2; D gene: TRBD1; V gene: TRBV2; CDR3 protein: CASRDRFLGGYTF; CDR3 DNA: TGTGCCAGCAGGGACAGGTTTTTGGGTGGCTACACCTTC
CDR3 length: 15; clone size: few; J gene: TRBJ1-1; D gene: -; V gene: TRBV7-9; CDR3 protein: CASTFSGIGNTEAFF; CDR3 DNA: TGTGCCAGCACCTTTTCCGGGATAGGAAACACTGAAGCTTTCTTT
CDR3 length: 16; clone size: -; J gene: TRBJ2-3; D gene: -; V gene: TRBV11-2; CDR3 protein: CASSWPAKGVPNTQYF; CDR3 DNA: TGTGCCAGCAGCTGGCCCGCGAAGGGCGTCCCGAATACGCAGTATTTT
CDR3 length: 15; clone size: -; J gene: TRBJ2-1; D gene: -; V gene: TRBV6-1; CDR3 protein: CASSEVQRSYNEQFF; CDR3 DNA: TGTGCCAGCAGTGAAGTTCAGCGTTCCTACAATGAGCAGTTCTTC
CDR3 length: 17; clone size: -; J gene: TRBJ2-6; D gene: -; V gene: TRBV11-3; CDR3 protein: CASSLGSSRDGANVLTF; CDR3 DNA: TGTGCCAGCAGCTTAGGATCCAGCAGGGATGGGGCCAACGTCCTGACTTTC
CDR3 length: 13; clone size: -; J gene: TRBJ1-5; D gene: TRBD1; V gene: TRBV29-1; CDR3 protein: CSVITGGNQPQHF; CDR3 DNA: TGCAGCGTGATAACAGGGGGAAATCAGCCCCAGCATTTT
CDR3 length: 18; clone size: -; J gene: TRBJ1-4; D gene: -; V gene: TRBV18; CDR3 protein: CASSPQRQANFRIEKLFF; CDR3 DNA: TGTGCCAGCTCACCACAGAGGCAGGCAAACTTCCGGATAGAAAAACTGTTTTTT
CDR3 length: 12; clone size: few; J gene: TRBJ1-2; D gene: -; V gene: TRBV5-1; CDR3 protein: CASSLVSDGYTF; CDR3 DNA: TGCGCCAGCAGCTTGGTTTCGGACGGCTACACCTTC